A selection of T cell receptor beta chains follows, all from one sample in a study of T-cell reconstitution after alpha-beta-depleted transplantation in children. Each CDR3 protein gets one entry after TCRdb re-called the PCR reads with MiXCR. The sample includes some 460,000 distinct CDR3 sequences, around 15% of them seen just once. Specimen: PBMCs, mostly from graft donor cells, collected 360 days after TCRalphabeta/CD19-depleted stem cell transplant. Receptors originate from a boy less than two years old who had a stem cell transplant for Wiskott-Aldrich syndrome, so the T cells may come from the graft donor. Both conserved end residues are part of each CDR3. Fields, in order: clone size, CDR3 length, V gene, J gene, D gene, CDR3 protein, CDR3 DNA. The D gene is left open where the match is weak. Expanded clones get a size class; other rows say once, few or many, or leave the size out.

.	11	TRBV9	TRBJ1-2	.	CASSSVVGYTF	TGTGCCAGCAGCTCTGTGGTTGGCTACACCTTC
many	15	TRBV7-8	TRBJ2-7	TRBD1	CASSLGRQGAYEQYF	TGTGCCAGCAGCTTAGGACGACAGGGCGCCTACGAGCAGTACTTC
few	14	TRBV20-1	TRBJ2-3	.	CSASHSKSTDTQYF	TGCAGTGCTAGTCATAGCAAAAGCACAGATACGCAGTATTTT
many	13	TRBV3-1	TRBJ2-5	TRBD1	CASRWTGAETQYF	TGTGCCAGTCGCTGGACAGGTGCAGAGACCCAGTACTTC
few	16	TRBV5-4	TRBJ1-3	TRBD1	CASSSSPGTAGNTIYF	TGTGCCAGCAGCTCAAGTCCCGGGACAGCGGGAAACACCATATATTTT
.	15	TRBV28	TRBJ2-5	TRBD2	CASRWDGRRGETQYF	TGTGCCAGCAGGTGGGACGGCCGGCGGGGGGAGACCCAGTACTTC
few	14	TRBV7-9	TRBJ2-7	TRBD2	CASSLRDYMYEQYF	TGTGCCAGCAGCTTACGGGACTACATGTACGAGCAGTACTTC
few	14	TRBV10-3	TRBJ2-7	TRBD2	CAIRGTSGDYEQYF	TGTGCCATCAGGGGGACTAGCGGGGACTACGAGCAGTACTTC
.	14	TRBV20-1	TRBJ2-7	TRBD2	CSASKRGVLIEQYF	TGCAGTGCTAGCAAGCGGGGGGTATTAATCGAGCAGTACTTC
.	14	TRBV3-1	TRBJ2-3	TRBD2	CASSQLAGTDTQYF	TGTGCCAGCAGCCAACTAGCGGGAACAGATACGCAGTATTTT
.	14	TRBV24-1	TRBJ2-7	.	CATRPGNLADEQYF	TGTGCCACCAGACCGGGAAATTTAGCGGACGAGCAGTACTTC
.	17	TRBV28	TRBJ2-5	.	CASSSFRDTRAGETQYF	TGTGCCAGCAGTTCCTTCCGGGACACCCGGGCGGGAGAGACCCAGTACTTC
few	14	TRBV24-1	TRBJ2-3	.	CATSDLKGTDTQYF	TGTGCCACCAGTGATTTGAAAGGTACAGATACGCAGTATTTT
few	13	TRBV29-1	TRBJ2-7	.	CSVTVKLPHEQYF	TGCAGCGTTACAGTTAAGCTACCGCACGAGCAGTACTTC
few	14	TRBV7-2	TRBJ2-1	.	CASSLAFNYNEQFF	TGTGCCAGCAGCTTAGCCTTTAATTACAATGAGCAGTTCTTC
many	13	TRBV7-9	TRBJ2-7	.	CASSYTALSEQYF	TGTGCCAGCAGCTACACTGCTTTGTCTGAGCAGTACTTC
few	13	TRBV18	TRBJ1-2	.	CASSLVANYGYTF	TGTGCCAGCTCATTAGTAGCTAACTATGGCTACACCTTC
many	13	TRBV5-1	TRBJ2-7	.	CASSLTGIYEQYF	TGTGCCAGCAGTTTAACAGGGATATACGAGCAGTACTTC
.	13	TRBV5-4	TRBJ2-1	TRBD1	CASSQRGLNEQFF	TGTGCCAGCAGCCAAAGGGGGCTCAATGAGCAGTTCTTC
few	14	TRBV20-1	TRBJ2-1	TRBD2	CSARLAGATGEQFF	TGCAGTGCTAGGCTAGCGGGGGCTACTGGTGAGCAGTTCTTC
many	11	TRBV12-3/TRBV12-4	TRBJ2-3	TRBD2	CASRAAGAQYF	TGTGCCAGCAGAGCAGCGGGGGCGCAGTATTTT
few	15	TRBV28	TRBJ2-7	TRBD1	CASSPTTGDSYEQYF	TGTGCCAGCAGTCCTACGACAGGGGATTCCTACGAGCAGTACTTC
.	14	TRBV24-1	TRBJ2-3	.	CATSARGRTDTQYF	TGTGCCACCAGTGCCCGTGGTCGGACAGATACGCAGTATTTT
few	13	TRBV2	TRBJ2-5	TRBD1	CASRQGGVETQYF	TGTGCCAGTCGACAGGGTGGGGTAGAGACCCAGTACTTC
.	17	TRBV18	TRBJ1-5	.	CASSPPGKAGRNQPQHF	TGTGCCAGCTCACCTCCTGGCAAGGCAGGGAGGAATCAGCCCCAGCATTTT
.	12	TRBV28	TRBJ1-1	TRBD1	CASREGQTEAFF	TGTGCCAGCAGGGAGGGACAGACTGAAGCTTTCTTT
.	16	TRBV29-1	TRBJ2-1	.	CSVTLRLGSSYNEQFF	TGCAGCGTTACCCTCCGCCTAGGGAGCTCCTACAATGAGCAGTTCTTC
.	12	TRBV2	TRBJ2-5	.	CASTSNGETQYF	TGTGCCAGCACTTCCAATGGGGAGACCCAGTACTTC
.	15	TRBV12-3/TRBV12-4	TRBJ2-5	TRBD1	CASSLGQGTRETQYF	TGTGCCAGCAGTCTAGGACAGGGAACCCGGGAGACCCAGTACTTC
few	17	TRBV28	TRBJ2-5	.	CASSPPGLKGGPKTQYF	TGTGCCAGCAGTCCCCCGGGACTAAAGGGGGGACCGAAGACCCAGTACTTC
.	14	TRBV11-2	TRBJ2-5	.	CASNRGTYQETQYF	TGTGCCAGCAATCGGGGGACGTACCAAGAGACCCAGTACTTC
.	14	TRBV6-1	TRBJ2-3	TRBD2	CASRTSGATDTQYF	TGTGCCAGCAGGACTAGCGGGGCCACAGATACGCAGTATTTT
few	17	TRBV28	TRBJ2-1	TRBD2	CASSLSILAGRRNEQFF	TGTGCCAGCAGTTTATCTATCCTAGCGGGGAGACGCAATGAGCAGTTCTTC
.	16	TRBV4-1	TRBJ2-2	.	CASSQIFGANTGELFF	TGCGCCAGCAGCCAAATTTTCGGCGCGAACACCGGGGAGCTGTTTTTT
.	14	TRBV15	TRBJ2-5	.	CATSSHGVQETQYF	TGTGCCACCAGCAGTCACGGAGTCCAAGAGACCCAGTACTTC
few	14	TRBV15	TRBJ2-7	.	CATSREEFRSPQYF	TGTGCCACCAGCAGAGAGGAATTCAGGTCCCCCCAGTACTTC
.	17	TRBV21-1	TRBJ2-3	.	CASSPSTGTGDTDTQYF	TGTGCCAGCAGCCCTAGTACCGGGACAGGGGACACAGATACGCAGTATTTT
few	14	TRBV20-1	TRBJ1-5	TRBD1	CSASRTGEDQPQHF	TGCAGTGCTTCCCGGACAGGGGAGGATCAGCCCCAGCATTTT
few	17	TRBV28	TRBJ2-3	TRBD2	CASSLWGLAGGTDTQYF	TGTGCCAGCAGTTTATGGGGACTAGCGGGGGGCACAGATACGCAGTATTTT
.	12	TRBV10-3	TRBJ2-7	TRBD1	CAISGQGYEQYF	TGTGCCATCAGTGGACAGGGCTACGAGCAGTACTTC
.	13	TRBV11-2	TRBJ1-2	.	CASSFTQGNGYTF	TGTGCCAGCAGCTTTACGCAGGGAAATGGCTACACCTTC
.	13	TRBV29-1	TRBJ1-1	.	CSVERRAATEAFF	TGCAGCGTTGAAAGACGGGCCGCCACTGAAGCTTTCTTT
.	10	TRBV9	TRBJ2-1	.	CASGGREQFF	TGTGCCAGCGGTGGGAGGGAGCAGTTCTTC
.	16	TRBV5-6	TRBJ2-7	.	CASSLAGRQPAYEQYF	TGTGCCAGCAGCTTGGCAGGTCGGCAACCAGCCTACGAGCAGTACTTC
few	13	TRBV29-1	TRBJ2-3	.	CSVGGASTDTQYF	TGCAGCGTTGGAGGGGCTTCCACAGATACGCAGTATTTT
.	16	TRBV12-3/TRBV12-4	TRBJ1-3	.	CASSFGGRVAENTIYF	TGTGCCAGCAGTTTTGGGGGGCGCGTGGCAGAAAACACCATATATTTT
few	16	TRBV5-4	TRBJ2-1	TRBD2	CASSLAGFGVTNEQFF	TGTGCCAGCAGCTTAGCGGGATTTGGGGTGACGAATGAGCAGTTCTTC